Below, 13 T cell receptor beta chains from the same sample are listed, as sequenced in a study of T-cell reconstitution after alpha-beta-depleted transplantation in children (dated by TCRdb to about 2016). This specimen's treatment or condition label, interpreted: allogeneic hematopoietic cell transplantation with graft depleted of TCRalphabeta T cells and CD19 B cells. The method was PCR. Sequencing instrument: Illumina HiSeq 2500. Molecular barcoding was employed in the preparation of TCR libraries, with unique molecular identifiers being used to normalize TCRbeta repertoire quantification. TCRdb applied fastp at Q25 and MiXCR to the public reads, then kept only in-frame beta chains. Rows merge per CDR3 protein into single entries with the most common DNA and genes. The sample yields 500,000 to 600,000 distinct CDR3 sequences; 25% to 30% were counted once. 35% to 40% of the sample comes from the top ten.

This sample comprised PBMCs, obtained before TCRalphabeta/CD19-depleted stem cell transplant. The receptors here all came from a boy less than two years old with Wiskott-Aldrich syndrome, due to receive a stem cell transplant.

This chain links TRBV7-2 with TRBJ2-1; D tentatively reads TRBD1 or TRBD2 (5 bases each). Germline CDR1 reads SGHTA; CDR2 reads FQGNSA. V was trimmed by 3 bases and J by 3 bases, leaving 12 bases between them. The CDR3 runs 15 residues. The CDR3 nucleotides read TGTGCCAGCAGCTTGGGACCAACGGGCTACAATGAGCAGTTCTTC. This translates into CASSLGPTGYNEQFF.

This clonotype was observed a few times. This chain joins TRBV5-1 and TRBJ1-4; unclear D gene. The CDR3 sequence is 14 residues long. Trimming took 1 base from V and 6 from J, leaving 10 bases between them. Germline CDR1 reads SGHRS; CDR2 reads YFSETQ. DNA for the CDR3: TGCGCCAGCAGCTTGCCCGGGATTGATGAAAAACTGTTTTTT. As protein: CASSLPGIDEKLFF.

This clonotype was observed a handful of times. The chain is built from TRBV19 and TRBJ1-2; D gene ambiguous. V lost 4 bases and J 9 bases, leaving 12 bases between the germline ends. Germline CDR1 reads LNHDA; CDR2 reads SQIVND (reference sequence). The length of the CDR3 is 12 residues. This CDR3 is CASSTRTMSYTF. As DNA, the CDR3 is TGTGCCAGTAGTACGAGGACTATGAGCTACACCTTC. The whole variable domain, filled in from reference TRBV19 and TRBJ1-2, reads DGGITQSPKYLFRKEGQNVTLSCEQNLNHDAMYWYRQDPGQGLRLIYYSQIVNDFQKGDIAEGYSVSREKKESFPLTVTSAQKNPTAFYLCASSTRTMSYTFGSGTRLTVV.

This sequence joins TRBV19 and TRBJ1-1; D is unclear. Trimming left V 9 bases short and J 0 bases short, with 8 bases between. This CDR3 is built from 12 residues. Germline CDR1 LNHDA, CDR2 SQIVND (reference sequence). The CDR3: CASTGMNTEAFF. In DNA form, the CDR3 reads TGTGCCAGCACGGGTATGAACACTGAAGCTTTCTTT.

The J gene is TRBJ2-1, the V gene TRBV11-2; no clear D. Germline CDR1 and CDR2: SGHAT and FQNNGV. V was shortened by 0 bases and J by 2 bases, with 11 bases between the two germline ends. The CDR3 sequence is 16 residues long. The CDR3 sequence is CASSLDMGLTYNEQFF. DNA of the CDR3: TGTGCCAGCAGCTTAGATATGGGCTTAACCTACAATGAGCAGTTCTTC.

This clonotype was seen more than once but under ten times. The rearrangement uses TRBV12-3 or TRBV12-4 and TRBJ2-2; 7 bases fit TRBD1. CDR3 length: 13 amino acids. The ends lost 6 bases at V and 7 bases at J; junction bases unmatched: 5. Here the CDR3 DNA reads TGTGCCAGCAGCGACAGGGCCGGCGGGGAGCTGTTTTTT. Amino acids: CASSDRAGGELFF.

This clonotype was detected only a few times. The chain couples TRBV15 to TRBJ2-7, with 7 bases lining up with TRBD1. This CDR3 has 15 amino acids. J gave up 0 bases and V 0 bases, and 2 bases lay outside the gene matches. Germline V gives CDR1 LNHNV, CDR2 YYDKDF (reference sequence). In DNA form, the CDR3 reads TGTGCCACCAGCAGAGATGGGACAGCCTCCTACGAGCAGTACTTC. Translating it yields CATSRDGTASYEQYF.

CDR3 DNA: TGCAGTGCTGTCCGGCCCGGTTCAGATACGCAGTATTTT. Amino acid sequence: CSAVRPGSDTQYF. V and J are TRBV20-1 and TRBJ2-3; no firm D call. Germline V lookup: CDR1 DFQATT, CDR2 SNEGSKA (reference sequence). Trimming shortened V by 5 bases and J by 4 bases, and 13 bases separated the two germline ends. The CDR3 is 13 amino acids.

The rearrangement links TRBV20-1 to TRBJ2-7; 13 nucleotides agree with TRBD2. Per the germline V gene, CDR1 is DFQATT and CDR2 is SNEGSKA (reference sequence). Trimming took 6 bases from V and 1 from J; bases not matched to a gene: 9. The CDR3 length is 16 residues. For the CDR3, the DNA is TGCAGTGCAACCGGGACTAGCGGGGCTCTATCCTACGAGCAGTACTTC. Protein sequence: CSATGTSGALSYEQYF.

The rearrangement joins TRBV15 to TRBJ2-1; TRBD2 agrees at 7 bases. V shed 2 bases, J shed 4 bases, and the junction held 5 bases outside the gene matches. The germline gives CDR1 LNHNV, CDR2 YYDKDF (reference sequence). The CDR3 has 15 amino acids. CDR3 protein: CATSRLGLDYNEQFF. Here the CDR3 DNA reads TGTGCCACCAGCAGACTAGGACTAGATTACAATGAGCAGTTCTTC.

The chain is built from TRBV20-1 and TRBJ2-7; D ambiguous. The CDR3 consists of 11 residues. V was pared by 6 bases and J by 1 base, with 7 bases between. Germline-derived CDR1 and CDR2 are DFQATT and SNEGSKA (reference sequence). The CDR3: CSAPISYEQYF. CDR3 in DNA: TGCAGTGCACCCATATCCTACGAGCAGTACTTC.

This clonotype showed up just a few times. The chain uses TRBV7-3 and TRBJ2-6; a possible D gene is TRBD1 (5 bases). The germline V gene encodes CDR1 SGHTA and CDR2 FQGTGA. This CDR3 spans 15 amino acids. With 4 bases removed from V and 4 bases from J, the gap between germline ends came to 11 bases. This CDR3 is CASSYQGPGANVLTF. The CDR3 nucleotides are TGTGCCAGCAGCTACCAGGGCCCCGGGGCCAACGTCCTGACTTTC.

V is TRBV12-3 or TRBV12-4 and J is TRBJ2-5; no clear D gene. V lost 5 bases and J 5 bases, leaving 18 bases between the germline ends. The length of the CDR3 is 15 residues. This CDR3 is CASSMTSRLGETQYF. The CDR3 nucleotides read TGTGCCAGCAGTATGACCTCCCGACTTGGGGAGACCCAGTACTTC.